The clone carrying this TCR beta chain has at least ten counts. Its antigen remains unidentified. These data come from a study of T cell repertoires in cytomegalovirus infection. As for the study in general: An indication of both CMV infection and matching HLA type came from public TCR beta signatures.

Looked up from germline, CDR1 is SEHNR and CDR2 is FQNEAQ (reference sequence). The CDR3 length is 13 residues. V lost 10 bases to trimming and J lost 1 base; unmatched junction nucleotides: 6. Whole-study findings and limits: The study identified carriers of CMV plus the relevant HLA from cumulative public TCR beta family frequency. Clonotype analysis showed dominance of the ex vivo response by HLA-C-restricted CMV-specific TCR beta clonotypes.

Using its own MiXCR run on the reads, TCRdb lists one record per CDR3 protein. The repertoire holds approximately 730,000 distinct CDR3 sequences, with 25% to 35% as singletons. The chain recombines TRBV7-9 with TRBJ2-5, with 7 nucleotides matching TRBD2. The receptor was isolated from a human donor in good health (CMV status not recorded). Some clones in this sample may be carry-over from other donors' samples. The source was cultured CD8+ T cells from PBMCs, collected from culture after CMV antigen stimulation. The CDR3 here is CATLGGGQETQYF. In DNA, the CDR3 is TGTGCCACCCTAGGCGGGGGCCAAGAGACCCAGTACTTC.